Listed here are 6 T cell receptor beta chains from one sample, sequenced in a study of cytomegalovirus exposure and HLA in healthy donors. The primer mix had 60 Vbeta and 13 Jbeta primers. TCRdb keeps only in-frame clones here, not all; method: immunoSEQ multiplex PCR. The sample contains roughly 170,000 clones, roughly 84% of which appear only once. The sample consisted of PBMCs. These receptors were collected from a girl aged 2 to 10 in good health and CMV-seropositive.

The V and J genes are TRBV11-2 and TRBJ2-7; D is ambiguous. Trimming removed 4 bases from V and 3 bases from J, with 7 bases in between. Germline V gives CDR1 SGHAT, CDR2 FQNNGV. This CDR3 contains 12 residues. In DNA, the CDR3 is TGTGCCAGCAGCTCTACAGTCTACGAGCAGTACTTC. Encoded protein: CASSSTVYEQYF.

The V gene is TRBV6-6, the J gene TRBJ1-5; 8 bases agree with TRBD1. There are 16 residues in the CDR3. After removal of 6 bases from V and 7 bases from J, the junction contained 14 bases not matched to a gene. The germline V gene encodes CDR1 MNHNY and CDR2 SVGAGI (reference sequence). CDR3 loop: CASSQGQGAYSQPQHF. DNA of the CDR3: TGTGCCAGCAGCCAAGGGCAGGGGGCGTATTCCCAGCCCCAGCATTTT.

This clone was picked up one time. The chain uses TRBV5-6 and TRBJ1-5; D unresolved. Trimming took off 4 bases at V and 0 bases at J, with 14 bases between the two ends. The CDR3 totals 16 residues. The germline V gene has CDR1 SGHDT and CDR2 YYEEEE. The CDR3 sequence is CASSKVSQVSNQPQHF. As DNA, the CDR3 is TGTGCCAGCAGCAAGGTCTCCCAGGTTAGCAATCAGCCCCAGCATTTT. Drawing the rest from reference TRBV5-6 and TRBJ1-5, the complete variable domain is DAGVTQSPTHLIKTRGQQVTLRCSPKSGHDTVSWYQQALGQGPQFIFQYYEEEERQRGNFPDRFSGHQFPNYSSELNVNALLLGDSALYLCASSKVSQVSNQPQHFGDGTRLSIL.

Notes on this clone: This specimen includes other DNA sequences encoding the same CDR3. This chain joins TRBV27 and TRBJ2-7; 10 bases are a match to TRBD1. This CDR3 spans 14 amino acids. V lost 3 bases to trimming and J lost 3 bases; unmatched junction nucleotides: 2. The V gene's germline CDR1 is MNHEY and CDR2 SMNVEV (reference sequence). This CDR3 reads CASSLGTGVYEQYF. In DNA form, the CDR3 reads TGTGCCAGCAGTTTGGGGACAGGGGTCTACGAGCAGTACTTC.

This clone occurred a few times. The J gene is TRBJ2-7, the V gene TRBV4-1, with TRBD2 as a possible D gene (6 bases). Trimming removed 1 base at V and 0 bases at J, with 10 bases between. Germline loops: CDR1 MGHRA, CDR2 YSYEKL. The CDR3 has 15 amino acids. CDR3 residues: CASSQVGDSSYEQYF. The CDR3 nucleotides are TGCGCCAGCAGCCAAGTCGGGGACTCCTCCTACGAGCAGTACTTC.

This chain joins TRBV5-8 and TRBJ1-2, with 7 bases lining up with TRBD1. After removal of 0 bases from V and 6 bases from J, the junction contained 8 bases not matched to a gene. The CDR3 has 15 amino acids. The germline V gene has CDR1 SGHTS and CDR2 YDEGEE. The CDR3 reads CASSLGLKGAHGYTF. The CDR3 region has the DNA TGTGCCAGCAGCTTGGGGCTCAAGGGGGCGCATGGCTACACCTTC.